This T cell receptor (beta chain) was observed in a study of shared clonotypes between healthy human individuals. Study information: Those who served as donors were two women and three men between the ages of 18 and 49. Points from the study as a whole: Sampling used blood alone; tissue repertoires probably differ.

Genomic DNA came from 100 million or so PBMCs in unsorted samples. Researchers sequenced unsorted PBMC DNA using ten immunoSEQ deep assay plates. Repertoires were generated with immunoSEQ multiplex PCR, while TCRdb's copy carries only in-frame clones and drops some. The sample carries hundreds of thousands of clones, roughly four fifths recorded once. Germline CDR1 SGHRS, CDR2 YFSETQ. J was trimmed by 5 bases and V by 2 bases; bases with no gene match: 4. The CDR3 totals 14 residues. On this clone: No antigen is known for it.

Input material: PBMCs. The TCR originated in a woman in her 40s in good health. Some clones in this sample may be carry-over from other donors' samples. The chain links TRBV5-1 to TRBJ2-7; 10 nucleotides match TRBD1. DNA of the CDR3: TGCGCCAGCAGCTTCCGGGACAGGGGCCACGAGCAGTACTTC. This encodes CASSFRDRGHEQYF.